Listed here are 7 T cell receptor beta chains from one sample, sequenced in a study of cytomegalovirus exposure and HLA in healthy donors. Primers for the PCR totalled 60 Vbeta and 13 Jbeta. The repertoire was sequenced with immunoSEQ multiplex PCR; TCRdb's copy has only in-frame clones and lacks some. The sample holds 150,000 to 200,000 clones, around four fifths seen once. The sequenced material came from PBMCs. Receptor source: a female donor in good health and CMV-seronegative.

The chain links TRBV9 to TRBJ2-4, with D perhaps matching TRBD2 (6 bases). Germline V gene lookup returns CDR1 SGDLS and CDR2 YYNGEE. Trimming removed 2 bases at V and 1 base at J, with 19 bases between. The CDR3 consists of 18 residues. CDR3 residues: CASSVYGGTQGAKNIQYF. CDR3 bases: TGTGCCAGCAGCGTTTATGGCGGGACCCAAGGGGCCAAAAACATTCAGTACTTC. Full variable domain (remainder filled in from reference TRBV9 and TRBJ2-4): DSGVTQTPKHLITATGQRVTLRCSPRSGDLSVYWYQQSLDQGLQFLIQYYNGEERAKGNILERFSAQQFPDLHSELNLSSLELGDSALYFCASSVYGGTQGAKNIQYFGAGTRLSVL.

Only one count was recorded for this clone. This sequence joins TRBV9 and TRBJ2-2; a possible D gene is TRBD2 (6 bases). CDR1 SGDLS and CDR2 YYNGEE come from the germline V gene. V lost 4 bases, J lost 2 bases, and 12 bases lay in between. CDR3 length equals 15 residues. CDR3 sequence reads: CASSPGLLNTGELFF. As DNA, the CDR3 is TGTGCCAGCAGCCCGGGACTCCTCAACACCGGGGAGCTGTTTTTT.

This rearrangement joins TRBV6-1 to TRBJ2-7; 10 nucleotides agree with TRBD2. V shed 7 bases, J shed 0 bases, and the junction held 6 bases outside the gene matches. The CDR3 length is 15 residues. CDR1 is MNHNS, CDR2 SASEGT, per germline. The CDR3 sequence is CASIPTSGPSYEQYF. The DNA of the CDR3 is TGTGCCAGCATCCCGACTAGCGGGCCCTCCTACGAGCAGTACTTC.

V is TRBV5-1 and J is TRBJ2-5; 12 nucleotides align to TRBD2. V dropped 4 bases and J dropped 5; count of bases not matched to a gene: 6. In germline, CDR1 is SGHRS, CDR2 YFSETQ. The CDR3 extends over 15 amino acids. CDR3 sequence (DNA): TGCGCCAGCAGCGCTAGCGGGGGGGCCTTCGAGACCCAGTACTTC. Residues: CASSASGGAFETQYF.

As to this clone: The sample carries other DNA sequences with the same CDR3. The V call is TRBV4-2, the J call TRBJ2-7; the match to TRBD1 covers 7 bases. The CDR3 is made up of 14 amino acids. Germline CDR1 reads LGHNA; CDR2 reads YNFKEQ. Losses at the gene ends were 6 bases for V and 5 bases for J; bases not matched to a gene: 10. CDR3 nucleotide sequence: TGTGCCAGCAGTCAGAGGGGGCTGGGCGACGAGCAGTACTTC. Its protein product is CASSQRGLGDEQYF.

In this sample, this clone turned up a few times. The chain has TRBV19 and TRBJ1-5; tentatively, D is TRBD1 (6 bases). The V gene lost 8 bases and the J gene lost 1 base, with 12 bases spanning the gap. This CDR3 spans 14 amino acids. In germline, CDR1 is LNHDA, CDR2 SQIVND (reference sequence). The CDR3 DNA is TGTGCCAGTTGGGAAACAGGGAGCAATCAGCCCCAGCATTTT. It specifies CASWETGSNQPQHF.

This clone was recorded once. V and J are TRBV7-2 and TRBJ2-7; the D gene is possibly TRBD2 (5 bases). The CDR3 covers 12 residues. V lost 1 base to trimming and J lost 12 bases, with 13 bases between them. Germline CDR1 reads SGHTA; CDR2 reads FQGNSA. In DNA, the CDR3 is TGTGCCAGCAGCTTAGAGGGATGGAGGAGGTACTTC. Its translation: CASSLEGWRRYF.